This T cell receptor (beta chain) was found in a study of blood T cells in healthy people across ages. Points from the study as a whole: Because sorting was not performed, PBMCs prevented conclusive naive versus antigen-experienced comparison. The study found more naive CD4+ cells and higher diversity in long-lived than aged donors.

Alongside a J-beta primer mix, a sample-barcoded 5' primer served in a second PCR lasting about 7 to 11 cycles. In TCRdb, the 5' RACE reads were re-called with MiXCR into one record per CDR3 protein. The table lists approximately 1.5 million distinct CDR3 sequences, about 31% of them singletons. Extractions gave at least 6 micrograms of total RNA per sample. CDR1 is SGHRS, CDR2 YFSETQ, per germline. The CDR3 spans 15 residues. V trimming: 4 bases; J trimming: 8 bases; junction bases outside the gene matches: 12. For this clonotype: What it binds is not known.

The TCR was taken from a woman aged 30 to 39 in good health. Sequences were obtained from blood. The chain has TRBV5-1 and TRBJ2-1, with TRBD2 matching 7 bases. CDR3 region: CASSPLAGVEDEQFF. The CDR3 region has the DNA TGCGCCAGCAGCCCCCTCGCGGGAGTTGAGGATGAGCAGTTCTTC.